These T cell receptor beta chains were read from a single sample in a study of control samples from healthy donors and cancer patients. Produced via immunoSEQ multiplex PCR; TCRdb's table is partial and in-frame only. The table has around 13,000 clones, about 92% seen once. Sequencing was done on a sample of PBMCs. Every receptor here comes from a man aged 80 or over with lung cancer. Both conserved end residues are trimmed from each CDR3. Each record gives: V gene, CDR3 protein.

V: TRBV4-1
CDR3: ASSHVTGGMDQPQH

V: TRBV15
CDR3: ATSRPGGLGYT

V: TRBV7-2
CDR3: ASSPPGGLREQF

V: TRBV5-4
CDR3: ASSKTGSGGELF

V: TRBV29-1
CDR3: SVDTGGEKLF

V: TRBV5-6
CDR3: ASRDTFSYEQY

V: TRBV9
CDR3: ASSVSGANTEAF

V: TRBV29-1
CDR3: SVLPAGGYT

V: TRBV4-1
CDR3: ASSREGTGSYNEQF

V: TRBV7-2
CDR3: ASSLGQVNTEAF

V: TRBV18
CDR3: ASSPYQDRGSNQPQH

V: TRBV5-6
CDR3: ASSDLTTQY

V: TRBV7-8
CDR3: ASSPPRKDEQF

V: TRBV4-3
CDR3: ASSQALRNYGYT

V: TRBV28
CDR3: ASSGGQGSLNGYT

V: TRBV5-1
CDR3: ASSLYTGNQPQH

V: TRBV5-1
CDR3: ASSPGTLGETQY

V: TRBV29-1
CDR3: SVGAGAYGYT

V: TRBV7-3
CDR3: ASSPQSNQPQH

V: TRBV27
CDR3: ASSSLGDTQY

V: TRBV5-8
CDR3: ASSFSREGGNTIY

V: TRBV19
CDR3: ASSIGLEQTQY

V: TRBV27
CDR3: ASSFSSYNSPLH

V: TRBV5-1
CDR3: ASLDRGNWEDQPQH

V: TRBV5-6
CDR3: ASSLGGGATDTQY

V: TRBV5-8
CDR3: ASSLGIGTLFYEQY

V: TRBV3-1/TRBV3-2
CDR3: ASRRGGGARGRETQY

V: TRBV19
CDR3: ASSPGTSGDTDTQY

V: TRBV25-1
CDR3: ASSNPNDNEQF

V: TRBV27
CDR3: ASRGDSSPLH

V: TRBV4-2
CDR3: ASSPSGRGQPQH

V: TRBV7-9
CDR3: ASSSWLTRQETQY

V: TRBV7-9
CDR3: ASSPTGDGNEKLF

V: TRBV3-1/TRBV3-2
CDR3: ASSSWRGTSDFKRNEQF

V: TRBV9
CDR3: ASSVDTLGVYGYT

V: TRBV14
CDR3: ASSPGLNTEAF

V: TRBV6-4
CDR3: ASSRTEDQPQH

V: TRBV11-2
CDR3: ASSLTWNYEQY

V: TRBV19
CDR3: ASSIVRTVGGTDTQY

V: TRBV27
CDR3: ASFPLGGQGVYEQY

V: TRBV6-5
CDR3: ASSYTGTGKGGYT

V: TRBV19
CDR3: ASSRPGQENYGYT

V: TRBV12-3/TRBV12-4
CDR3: ASSDRDNSPLH

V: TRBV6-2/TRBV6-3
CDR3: ASSYSRAGNEQF

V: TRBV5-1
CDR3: ASSLDGMEGPSIGYT

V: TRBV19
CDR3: ASRTGTASQETQY

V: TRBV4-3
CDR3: ASSHPFGGLNEKLF

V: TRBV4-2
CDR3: ASSQVGAGGETQY

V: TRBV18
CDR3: ASSPDPDNYGYT

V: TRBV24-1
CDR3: ATKEGMNTEAF

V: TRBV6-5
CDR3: ASTWGQTTGNTIY

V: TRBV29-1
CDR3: SVGTGGKAQY

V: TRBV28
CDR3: ASSSRPRTEAF

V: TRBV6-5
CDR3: ASSATTGAWGYT

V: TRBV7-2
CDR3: ASSSPPGQGETQY